Listed below are T cell receptor beta chains from one sample, sequenced in a study of Tregs in tolerant kidney transplant recipients. Clones were sequenced by immunoSEQ multiplex PCR, and TCRdb holds only the in-frame ones, with some missing. This repertoire shows some 110,000 clones, roughly 93% found once; its top ten account for approximately 0.59%. Sequenced sample: CD4+ T cells from blood. The receptors were gathered from a human donor in good health. The CDR3 runs from the conserved cysteine through the conserved F or W. The D gene is left open where the match is weak. A row's size may be missing; if present it is once, few, many or a size class.

CDR3 length	D gene	V gene	J gene	clone size	CDR3 DNA	CDR3 protein
14	-	TRBV6-6	TRBJ1-6	-	TGTGCCAGCAGTTCGCAGGGTGATAATTCACCCCTCCACTTT	CASSSQGDNSPLHF
18	TRBD2	TRBV5-1	TRBJ2-7	-	TGCGCCAGCAGCTTGGGACCGATCGCTAGCGGGAGCTCCTACGAGCAGTACTTC	CASSLGPIASGSSYEQYF
15	-	TRBV13	TRBJ2-3	-	TGTGCCAGCAGCCAGGGGGGACTTTACACAGATACGCAGTATTTT	CASSQGGLYTDTQYF
15	TRBD1	TRBV7-9	TRBJ1-5	-	TGTGCCAGCAGCGCTGGGACAGTAAGCAATCAGCCCCAGCATTTT	CASSAGTVSNQPQHF
13	TRBD1	TRBV5-1	TRBJ1-4	-	TGCGCCAGCAGCCCCCAGGGGGGAGAGAAACTGTTTTTT	CASSPQGGEKLFF
14	TRBD2	TRBV29-1	TRBJ2-1	-	TGCAGCGTTGTTGGACTAGCGGACTACAATGAGCAGTTCTTC	CSVVGLADYNEQFF
18	-	TRBV9	TRBJ2-1	-	TGTGCCAGCAGCGTAGATTCCCCCGGGACTTACCCCTACAATGAGCAGTTCTTC	CASSVDSPGTYPYNEQFF
15	-	TRBV30	TRBJ1-4	-	TGTGCCTGGATGCCGTGGCAGGCAACTAATGAAAAACTGTTTTTT	CAWMPWQATNEKLFF
16	-	TRBV27	TRBJ1-3	-	TGTGCCAGCAGCCAACTAGCAGGGGCCTCTGGAAACACCATATATTTT	CASSQLAGASGNTIYF
16	-	TRBV4-1	TRBJ2-7	-	TGCGCCAGCAGCCAAGGAAACACACCAGTCGGCTACGAGCAGTACTTC	CASSQGNTPVGYEQYF
18	-	TRBV2	TRBJ2-7	-	TGTGCCAGCAGTGAAGGGCCTCTAATTCGCTCGGGGAACTACGAGCAGTACTTC	CASSEGPLIRSGNYEQYF
16	TRBD1	TRBV4-1	TRBJ1-2	-	TGCGCCAGCAGCCAAGCCAGGACAGGCGCACGATATGGCTACACCTTC	CASSQARTGARYGYTF
15	-	TRBV7-8	TRBJ1-2	-	TGTGCCAGCAGCTTGGGGGGGTGGAGGAACTATGGCTACACCTTC	CASSLGGWRNYGYTF
15	TRBD1	TRBV18	TRBJ2-7	once	TGTGCCAGCTCACCGCTAAAAAATGACAGGGTTGAGCAGTACTTC	CASSPLKNDRVEQYF
12	-	TRBV7-3	TRBJ2-6	-	TGTGCCAGCAGCGCTGGGGCCAACGTCCTGACTTTC	CASSAGANVLTF
13	-	TRBV27	TRBJ1-1	-	TGTGCCAGCAGTCCAATAGGCCGCGGAGGAGCTTTCTTT	CASSPIGRGGAFF
12	-	TRBV7-8	TRBJ1-2	-	TGTGCCAGCAGCTTATACTGGGAAGGCTACACCTTC	CASSLYWEGYTF
15	-	TRBV5-4	TRBJ1-2	-	TGTGCCAGCATCGGGCCCCGAGACAGCGCCTATGGCTACACCTTC	CASIGPRDSAYGYTF
15	TRBD1	TRBV5-4	TRBJ1-2	once	TGTGCCAGCAGCTTGGGGTGGGGACAGATAGATGGCTACACCTTC	CASSLGWGQIDGYTF
12	TRBD1	TRBV5-1	TRBJ2-7	once	TGCGCCAGCAGCTTTCAGGGGGTCGAGCAGTACTTC	CASSFQGVEQYF
11	-	TRBV11-2	TRBJ2-1	-	TGTGCCAGCAGAGTTCAATTACAGCAGTTCTTC	CASRVQLQQFF
15	-	TRBV7-2	TRBJ1-5	-	TGTGCCAGCAGCTTAGGAGTAAGGGAAGCTCAGCCCCAGCATTTT	CASSLGVREAQPQHF
14	-	TRBV7-2	TRBJ1-5	-	TGTGCCAGCAGCTCCCGACAGGGCAATCAGCCCCAGCATTTT	CASSSRQGNQPQHF
13	-	TRBV30	TRBJ1-5	-	TGTGCCTGGAGTGACGAGGCCAATCAGCCCCAGCATTTT	CAWSDEANQPQHF
19	-	TRBV21-1	TRBJ1-2	-	TGTGCCAGCAGCAAAAGGGGAAACCCTTGGGCACCTTCTAACTATGGCTACACCTTC	CASSKRGNPWAPSNYGYTF
16	TRBD2	TRBV6-5	TRBJ2-1	-	TGTGCCAGCAGTTACGGGAGGGCGACGCCTCGGTATGAGCAGTTCTTC	CASSYGRATPRYEQFF
13	TRBD1	TRBV5-1	TRBJ2-7	-	TGCGCCAGCAGCCCAAGGACAGGGTCCGAGCAGTACTTC	CASSPRTGSEQYF
13	TRBD1	TRBV10-2	TRBJ2-5	-	TGCGCCAGCTTGGGACAGATGGGAAAGACCCAGTACTTC	CASLGQMGKTQYF
15	TRBD2	TRBV2	TRBJ2-1	-	TGTGCCACCTATCCTGGGACTAGCGGTAACAATGAGCAGTTCTTC	CATYPGTSGNNEQFF
13	TRBD2	TRBV11-1	TRBJ2-5	-	TGTGCCAGCAGCCCCCGGGAGGGTGGGACCCAGTACTTC	CASSPREGGTQYF
16	TRBD2	TRBV13	TRBJ2-3	-	TGTGCCAGCAGCTTAGTAGGACTAGCGGGAGGAGATACGCAGTATTTT	CASSLVGLAGGDTQYF
12	-	TRBV6-1	TRBJ1-1	once	TGTGCCAGCAGTGGTCCCTACACTGAAGCTTTCTTT	CASSGPYTEAFF
18	-	TRBV19	TRBJ2-3	-	TGTGCCAGTAGTATTGGTCGGCGTGGGGGCGGGGACACAGATACGCAGTATTTT	CASSIGRRGGGDTDTQYF
15	TRBD1	TRBV9	TRBJ2-1	-	TGTGCCAGCAGCCGCGACAGGGGTCCCTACAATGAGCAGTTCTTC	CASSRDRGPYNEQFF
15	-	TRBV30	TRBJ2-4	-	TGTGCCTGGAGTGTGGGGGGCAATGCCAAAAACATTCAGTACTTC	CAWSVGGNAKNIQYF
12	-	TRBV6-5	TRBJ2-1	once	TGTGCCAGCAGCCTCAGGTATCTTGAGCAGTTCTTC	CASSLRYLEQFF
16	TRBD2	TRBV4-1	TRBJ2-4	-	TGCGCCAGCAGCCAATCCTTAGCGGGAGGAGGCAACATTCAGTACTTC	CASSQSLAGGGNIQYF
15	TRBD1	TRBV6-6	TRBJ1-1	-	TGTGCCAGCAGTCAAACCGGGACAGGCCGCGGTGAAGCTTTCTTT	CASSQTGTGRGEAFF
13	TRBD1	TRBV7-9	TRBJ1-1	-	TGTGCCAGCAGCTTATACAGGGGTGCTGAAGCTTTCTTT	CASSLYRGAEAFF
14	-	TRBV6-1	TRBJ1-1	-	TGTGCCAGCAGGTTTAGGACAGCCAACACTGAAGCTTTCTTT	CASRFRTANTEAFF
11	-	TRBV2	TRBJ1-1	-	TGTGCCAGCAGGGGACCGATTGAAGCTTTCTTT	CASRGPIEAFF
14	-	TRBV4-2	TRBJ1-1	-	TGTGCCAGCAGCCAAGAGAAGGTGAACACTGAAGCTTTCTTT	CASSQEKVNTEAFF
13	-	TRBV5-1	TRBJ1-1	-	TGCGCCAGCAGCCCTTCAGGGAACACTGAAGCTTTCTTT	CASSPSGNTEAFF
19	TRBD2	TRBV2	TRBJ2-1	few	TGTGCCAGCAGTAAGGGACTAGCGGGGGCCCTAGACTCCTACAATGAGCAGTTCTTC	CASSKGLAGALDSYNEQFF
14	-	TRBV6-5	TRBJ1-1	-	TGTGCCAGCAGTTACGCCAGGGTAAGGGCTGAAGCTTTCTTT	CASSYARVRAEAFF
17	TRBD1	TRBV11-3	TRBJ1-1	-	TGTGCCAGCAGCTTACAATCTGCCGGGACAGGGGGCACTGAAGCTTTCTTT	CASSLQSAGTGGTEAFF
16	-	TRBV7-8	TRBJ2-5	-	TGTGCCAGCAGCCCGTTCGGGCGGGGGCCAAAAGAGACCCAGTACTTC	CASSPFGRGPKETQYF
13	-	TRBV23-1	TRBJ1-5	-	TGCGCCAGCAGTCGAAATAGCAATCAGCCCCAGCATTTT	CASSRNSNQPQHF
15	TRBD2	TRBV7-7	TRBJ2-1	-	TGTGCCAGCAGCCCGGGGGGGAGCGGGAGTTATGAGCAGTTCTTC	CASSPGGSGSYEQFF
15	TRBD2	TRBV7-3	TRBJ2-1	-	TGTGCCAGCAGCTTAGGTAGCGGGGATTACAATGAGCAGTTCTTC	CASSLGSGDYNEQFF
11	-	TRBV20-1	TRBJ1-1	-	TGCAGTGCTAGAACTGGGACTGAAGCTTTCTTT	CSARTGTEAFF
14	-	TRBV5-1	TRBJ2-7	-	TGCGCCAGCAGCTTGGAACTGATTACCTACGAGCAGTACTTC	CASSLELITYEQYF